A single sample gave rise to the 23 T cell receptor beta chains below, sequenced in a study of control samples from healthy donors and cancer patients. Generated by immunoSEQ multiplex PCR, the TCRdb table keeps only in-frame clones and is missing some. The sample consists of approximately 93,000 clones, around nine tenths of them appearing once. The sample was PBMCs. These receptors were collected from a woman between 50 and 59 years old with colorectal cancer.

The V and J genes are TRBV5-4 and TRBJ1-2; D unclear. V was shortened by 0 bases and J by 6 bases, with 15 bases between the two germline ends. The CDR3 is made up of 15 amino acids. The V gene's germline CDR1 is SGHNT and CDR2 YYREEE (reference sequence). The CDR3 region has the DNA TGTGCCAGCAGCTTGGCCCGAGGACTCCAGGATGGCTACACCTTC. The encoded protein is CASSLARGLQDGYTF.

The chain employs TRBV30 and TRBJ1-6; 9 bases align to TRBD1. After removal of 0 bases from V and 10 bases from J, the junction contained 1 base not matched to a gene. The germline V gene encodes CDR1 GTSNPN and CDR2 SVGIG (reference sequence). The length of the CDR3 is 13 residues. CDR3 bases: TGTGCCTGGAGTGTAACAGGGGGCTCACCCCTCCACTTT. Its translation is CAWSVTGGSPLHF.

V is TRBV12-5 and J is TRBJ2-7; 7 nucleotides match TRBD1. Per the germline V gene, CDR1 is LGHNT and CDR2 is FRNRAP. The length of the CDR3 is 13 residues. Trimming took 7 bases from V and 7 from J; bases not matched to a gene: 10. The CDR3 DNA sequence: TGTGCTAGTGCGGATGTACAGGGGAATGAGCAGTACGTC. Its translation is CASADVQGNEQYV.

The chain links TRBV5-6 to TRBJ2-1; D perhaps matches TRBD1 (5 bases). Trimming took off 0 bases at V and 7 bases at J, with 11 bases between the two ends. Germline assignment: CDR1 SGHDT and CDR2 YYEEEE. This CDR3 contains 14 residues. As DNA, the CDR3 is TGTGCCAGCAGCTTGGCCGCAGGGAAAAATGAGCAGTTCTTC. It yields the protein CASSLAAGKNEQFF. Filled out from reference TRBV5-6 and TRBJ2-1, the complete variable domain reads DAGVTQSPTHLIKTRGQQVTLRCSPKSGHDTVSWYQQALGQGPQFIFQYYEEEERQRGNFPDRFSGHQFPNYSSELNVNALLLGDSALYLCASSLAAGKNEQFFGPGTRLTVL.

The table lists this clone with a few counts. The rearrangement joins TRBV5-1 to TRBJ2-3; TRBD2 agrees at 16 bases. Germline V gives CDR1 SGHRS, CDR2 YFSETQ. The V gene end was trimmed by 4 bases and the J gene end by 4 bases; junction bases not matched to a gene: 9. This CDR3 comprises 18 residues. The CDR3 sequence is CASSLGTSGGARADTQYF. The DNA of the CDR3 is TGCGCCAGCAGCCTGGGGACTAGCGGGGGGGCCCGAGCAGATACGCAGTATTTT. The full variable domain, in which reference TRBV5-1 and TRBJ2-3 provide the parts outside the CDR3, is KAGVTQTPRYLIKTRGQQVTLSCSPISGHRSVSWYQQTPGQGLQFLFEYFSETQRNKGNFPGRFSGRQFSNSRSEMNVSTLELGDSALYLCASSLGTSGGARADTQYFGPGTRLTVL.

In its sample, this clone was seen a few times. This rearrangement joins TRBV9 to TRBJ2-2, with D tentatively TRBD1 (6 bases). The V and J ends lost 4 bases and 2 bases respectively, with 12 bases between them. The germline V gene has CDR1 SGDLS and CDR2 YYNGEE. CDR3 size: 15 residues. The CDR3 DNA sequence: TGTGCCAGCAGCTTGACAGGAGTCAACACCGGGGAGCTGTTTTTT. Its translation: CASSLTGVNTGELFF. The full variable domain, its missing parts supplied by reference TRBV9 and TRBJ2-2, is DSGVTQTPKHLITATGQRVTLRCSPRSGDLSVYWYQQSLDQGLQFLIQYYNGEERAKGNILERFSAQQFPDLHSELNLSSLELGDSALYFCASSLTGVNTGELFFGEGSRLTVL.

CDR3 nucleotide sequence: TGTGCCAGCAGCGCGGACAGCGAGGGGTTATATGGAGGCTACACCTTC. This gives the protein CASSADSEGLYGGYTF. This chain joins TRBV9 and TRBJ1-2; possible D gene TRBD1, 6 bases. Germline CDR1 SGDLS, CDR2 YYNGEE. The V and J ends lost 3 bases and 8 bases respectively, with 23 bases between them. The CDR3 runs to 16 residues.

The chain employs TRBV20-1 and TRBJ1-4; D ambiguous. Deletions cut 3 bases from V and 3 bases from J, with 11 bases between. Germline V gene lookup returns CDR1 DFQATT and CDR2 SNEGSKA (reference sequence). The CDR3 is 14 residues long. In nucleotides, the CDR3 is TGCAGTGCTAGTCCGACCGGCGCTAATGAAAAACTGTTTTTT. As protein: CSASPTGANEKLFF.

The J gene is TRBJ2-3, the V gene TRBV6-1; 9 positions agree with TRBD2. The germline V gene has CDR1 MNHNS and CDR2 SASEGT. The CDR3 length is 16 residues. The ends lost 4 bases at V and 5 bases at J; junction bases unmatched: 10. CDR3 residues: CASSVPSSGGRDTQYF. CDR3 in DNA: TGTGCCAGCAGTGTACCAAGTAGCGGGGGTAGAGATACGCAGTATTTT.

This rearrangement joins TRBV4-3 to TRBJ1-6, with D unresolved. Germline V CDR1 and CDR2: LGHNA, YSLEER. The CDR3 extends over 17 amino acids. Trimming cost V 0 bases and J 9 bases, with 18 bases left between them. The CDR3 DNA sequence: TGCGCCAGCAGCCAAGAGACCGGGCTTGCGTTCCGTTCACCCCTCCACTTT. This sequence encodes CASSQETGLAFRSPLHF.

J is TRBJ1-2 and V is TRBV5-4, with a weak D call TRBD1 (5 bases). Between the trimmed V and J ends, which lost 4 bases and 6 bases, there was a span of 16 bases. In germline, CDR1 is SGHNT, CDR2 YYREEE (reference sequence). CDR3 size: 14 residues. In DNA, the CDR3 is TGTGCCAGCAGCACTCGACAGAGTCTACATGGCTACACCTTC. Its translation: CASSTRQSLHGYTF.

The count of this clone is one. The gene calls are TRBV3-1 (or the pseudogene TRBV3-2) and TRBJ1-2, with D possibly TRBD1 on 5 matching bases. The germline V gene encodes CDR1 LGHDT and CDR2 YNNKEL (reference sequence). The CDR3 spans 12 residues. Trimming pared 7 bases from V and 7 bases from J, leaving 13 bases between. The CDR3, as DNA: TGTGCCAGCATCCCCTCCGGGGCTGGCTACACCTTC. Encoded protein: CASIPSGAGYTF.

The genes are TRBV15 and TRBJ2-2; 9 bases are a match to TRBD2. Trimming cost V 6 bases and J 5 bases; bases outside gene matches: 10. The CDR3 length is 16 residues. Germline loops: CDR1 LNHNV, CDR2 YYDKDF (reference sequence). CDR3 protein: CATRGGSGRFTGELFF. The CDR3, as DNA: TGTGCCACCAGGGGTGGGAGCGGGAGGTTTACCGGGGAGCTGTTTTTT.

As regards this clone: One end of the junction does not line up with germline, which may come from a read error. Other DNA sequences in the same sample also yield this CDR3. This chain links TRBV6-2 or TRBV6-3 with TRBJ1-2; D is unclear. This CDR3 has 12 residues. Germline loops: CDR1 MNHEY, CDR2 SVGEGT. The CDR3 DNA is TGTGCCAGCAGCTACTCCGGATATGGCTACACCTTC. Encoded protein: CASSYSGYGYTF.

The count of this clone is one. V is TRBV27 and J is TRBJ2-2; D possibly matches TRBD1 or TRBD2 (6 bases each). Trimming shortened V by 7 bases and J by 5 bases, and 17 bases separated the two germline ends. This CDR3 is 15 amino acids long. Germline CDR1 and CDR2: MNHEY and SMNVEV (reference sequence). The CDR3 protein is CASNLRGPWTGELFF. CDR3 sequence (DNA): TGTGCCAGCAACCTCCGGGGGCCATGGACCGGGGAGCTGTTTTTT.

The chain recombines TRBV9 with TRBJ2-6; D might be TRBD2 (5 bases). The CDR3 spans 16 residues. CDR1 is SGDLS, CDR2 YYNGEE, per germline. V was cut by 6 bases and J by 1 base, with 14 bases left in between. The CDR3 protein is CASTDGVPSGANVLTF. The CDR3, as DNA: TGTGCCAGCACCGACGGGGTGCCTTCTGGGGCCAACGTCCTGACTTTC.

V gene TRBV12-3 or TRBV12-4 combines with J gene TRBJ2-2; D is perhaps TRBD1 or TRBD2 (5 bases each). The CDR3 sequence is 13 residues long. V dropped 2 bases and J dropped 6 bases, with 7 bases sitting between them. DNA of the CDR3: TGTGCCAGCAGTTTATGGGGGTCCGGGGAGCTGTTTTTT. This sequence encodes CASSLWGSGELFF.

This chain uses TRBV19 with TRBJ2-2; TRBD1 agrees at 7 bases. In germline, CDR1 is LNHDA, CDR2 SQIVND (reference sequence). Trimming cost V 7 bases and J 5 bases; bases outside gene matches: 16. This CDR3 region has 17 residues. The DNA for the CDR3 is TGTGCCAGTACTAGGCGGAAAGGGGGCTTCGGTACCGGGGAGCTGTTTTTT. Translation: CASTRRKGGFGTGELFF.

The rearrangement joins TRBV5-1 to TRBJ2-5; D might be TRBD2 (6 bases). The V gene lost 2 bases and the J gene lost 2 bases, with 13 bases spanning the gap. The CDR3 consists of 15 residues. Per germline, CDR1 SGHRS and CDR2 YFSETQ. In DNA form, the CDR3 reads TGCGCCAGCAGCTTAAGCGGGCCAATTCAAGAGACCCAGTACTTC. This encodes CASSLSGPIQETQYF.

V and J are TRBV5-1 and TRBJ2-5, with D uncertain. V was trimmed by 4 bases and J by 5 bases, leaving 12 bases between them. The germline V gene encodes CDR1 SGHRS and CDR2 YFSETQ. This CDR3 contains 13 residues. In DNA, the CDR3 is TGCGCCAGCAGCCTGGGTTTGGGGGAGACCCAGTACTTC. Its translation: CASSLGLGETQYF.

V is TRBV6-5 and J is TRBJ2-1; D gene uncertain. CDR3 length equals 13 residues. Germline CDR1 is MNHEY and CDR2 is SVGAGI. V lost 6 bases, J lost 6 bases, and 12 bases lay in between. CDR3 coding DNA: TGTGCCAGCAGAAAGGCCTCGGGCAATGAGCAGTTCTTC. Protein product: CASRKASGNEQFF.

The chain combines TRBV6-6 with TRBJ1-3, with TRBD1 matching 8 bases. Per the germline V gene, CDR1 is MNHNY and CDR2 is SVGAGI (reference sequence). The CDR3 covers 16 residues. V trimming: 5 bases; J trimming: 7 bases; junction bases outside the gene matches: 13. The CDR3 sequence: CASSATGTGLVNTIYF. The CDR3 DNA follows: TGTGCCAGCAGTGCGACCGGGACAGGACTTGTGAACACCATATATTTT.

This chain links TRBV7-8 with TRBJ1-6, with D possibly being TRBD1 (5 bases). V was cut by 1 base and J by 2 bases, with 12 bases left in between. CDR3 length: 17 amino acids. Germline V gives CDR1 SGHVS, CDR2 FQNEAQ. The CDR3 DNA reads TGTGCCAGCAGCTTAGGATCGACAGTCCCCTATAATTCACCCCTCCACTTT. Translation: CASSLGSTVPYNSPLHF.